This record looks at one T cell receptor beta chain sequence and its context. As yet, its antigen is unknown. The data originate from a study of ipilimumab plus nivolumab after autologous stem cell transplantation. Germline-derived CDR1 and CDR2 are SGHTA and FQGNSA. The V gene lost 5 bases and the J gene lost 6 bases, with 11 bases spanning the gap. CDR3 length equals 13 residues. Study-wide results and caveats: The authors say TCR, Treg and microbiome findings warrant further study.

Patients got ipilimumab 1 mg/kg beginning 14 to 28 days post-transplant. Repertoires were generated with immunoSEQ multiplex PCR, while TCRdb's copy carries only in-frame clones and drops some. The sample carries about 6,000 clones, 85% to 90% recorded once. This chain uses TRBV7-2 with TRBJ2-1, with D perhaps matching TRBD1 (6 bases). The sequence was collected from a female donor with multiple myeloma. The sample here was PBMCs, taken in a trial of ipilimumab plus nivolumab as post-transplant consolidation. This chain's CDR3 is CASSLGQFNEQFF. The CDR3 bases are TGTGCCAGCAGCCTCGGACAGTTCAATGAGCAGTTCTTC.